This entry concerns a single T cell receptor beta chain. One junction end disagrees with the germline gene, perhaps due to a read error. This was the immunoSEQ v3 assay. Profiled with immunoSEQ multiplex PCR; TCRdb holds only in-frame clones, not every one. The repertoire holds 20,000 to 30,000 clones, with 55% to 75% as singletons. The record originates from a study of TIL therapy for anti-PD-1-resistant metastatic lung cancer. Time point given: pre-treatment sample, taken before nivolumab and TIL therapy. Tumor tissue came from excised metastases, mostly pleural nodules or supraclavicular lymph nodes. The sample in question was tumor tissue, obtained at baseline. The receptor comes from a person between 30 and 79 years old with non-small cell lung cancer.

CDR3 residues: CARSYKHPGQGAPSNQPQHF. CDR3 coding DNA: TGTGCCAGGAGTTACAAACATCCGGGACAGGGGGCGCCTAGCAATCAGCCCCAGCATTTT. J is TRBJ1-5 and V is TRBV6-7, with 12 bases matching TRBD1. TRBV6-7 is an ORF, with its function uncertain. This CDR3 has 20 amino acids.